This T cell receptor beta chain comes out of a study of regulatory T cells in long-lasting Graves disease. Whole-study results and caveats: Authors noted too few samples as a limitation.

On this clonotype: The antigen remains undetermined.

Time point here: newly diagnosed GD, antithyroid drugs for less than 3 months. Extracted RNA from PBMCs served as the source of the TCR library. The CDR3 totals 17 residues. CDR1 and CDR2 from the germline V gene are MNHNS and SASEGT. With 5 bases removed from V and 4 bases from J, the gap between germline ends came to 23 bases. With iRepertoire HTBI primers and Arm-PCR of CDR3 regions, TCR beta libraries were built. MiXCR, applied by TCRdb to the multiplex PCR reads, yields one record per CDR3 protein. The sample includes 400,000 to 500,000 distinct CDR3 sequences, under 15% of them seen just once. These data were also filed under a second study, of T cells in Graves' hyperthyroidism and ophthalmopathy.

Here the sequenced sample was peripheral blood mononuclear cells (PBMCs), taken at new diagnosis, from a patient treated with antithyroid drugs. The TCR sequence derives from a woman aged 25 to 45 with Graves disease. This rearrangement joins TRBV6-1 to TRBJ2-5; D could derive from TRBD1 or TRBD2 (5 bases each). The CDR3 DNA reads TGTGCCAGCAGTATTATTGTGGGGGAGAGCGGTCGAGAGACCCAGTACTTC. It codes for CASSIIVGESGRETQYF.